Presented here are 18 T cell receptor beta chains from one specimen sequenced in a study of regulatory T cells in long-lasting Graves disease. Investigators prepared the TCR beta libraries by applying iRepertoire HTBI primers and Arm-PCR of CDR3 regions. TCRdb processed the multiplex PCR reads anew with MiXCR; each CDR3 protein has one entry. The sample carries about 290,000 distinct CDR3 sequences, 22% recorded once. Time point defined: persistent/refractory GD, antithyroid drugs over 5 years with positive TRAb. Extracted PBMC RNA gave rise to the TCR library. Specimen: peripheral blood mononuclear cells (PBMCs), collected when the disease was refractory, from a patient treated with antithyroid drugs. These receptors came from a female donor with Graves disease.

Note on this clonotype: A much larger clone lies one base from this, so it may be a read error. The chain combines TRBV30 with TRBJ2-2; TRBD2 agrees at 7 bases. This CDR3 spans 16 amino acids. Germline assignment: CDR1 GTSNPN and CDR2 SVGIG (reference sequence). Here the CDR3 reads CAWSLSSGINTGVLFF. The CDR3, as DNA: TGTGCCTGGAGTCTCTCTAGCGGTATAAACACCGGGGTGCTGTTTTTT.

This clonotype was found a few times. The chain couples TRBV7-2 to TRBJ2-7; D could derive from TRBD1 or TRBD2 (5 bases each). Germline CDR1 and CDR2: SGHTA and FQGNSA. This CDR3 spans 14 amino acids. V was shortened by 5 bases and J by 2 bases, with 13 bases between the two germline ends. The CDR3 sequence: CASSPYTGPYEQYF. The CDR3 region has the DNA TGTGCCAGCAGCCCCTACACGGGACCCTACGAGCAGTACTTC.

This clonotype was detected many times. The V gene is TRBV6-1, the J gene TRBJ1-2, with D perhaps TRBD1 (6 bases). The CDR3 length is 16 residues. V was pared by 2 bases and J by 6 bases, with 19 bases between. Germline V gene sequence: CDR1 MNHNS, CDR2 SASEGT. Here the CDR3 DNA reads TGTGCCAGCAGTGAATTCCCGACAGGAGAATGGGATGGCTACACCTTC. Translation gives CASSEFPTGEWDGYTF.

The V call is TRBV11-3, the J call TRBJ2-3; D gene unclear. Trimming stripped 2 bases from V and 3 bases from J, with 6 bases between. The CDR3 covers 13 residues. Germline V gene lookup returns CDR1 SGHNT and CDR2 YENEEA. The CDR3 region has the DNA TGTGCCAGCAGCTTACAGGAAACAGATACGCAGTATTTT. Translated, it gives CASSLQETDTQYF. The whole variable domain, filled in from reference TRBV11-3 and TRBJ2-3, reads EAGVVQSPRYKIIEKKQPVAFWCNPISGHNTLYWYLQNLGQGPELLIRYENEEAVDDSQLPKDRFSAERLKGVDSTLKIQPAELGDSAVYLCASSLQETDTQYFGPGTRLTVL.

This clonotype was recorded once. The chain combines TRBV10-3 with TRBJ1-4; 7 bases line up with TRBD1. Germline V lookup: CDR1 ENHRY, CDR2 SYGVKD. The length of the CDR3 is 19 residues. The junction had 11 bases not matched to a gene; V was cut back by 0 bases and J by 1 base. The CDR3 bases are TGTGCCATCAGTGAGTCGTTGTCAGGGGGGGTCGGAACTAATGAAAAACTGTTTTTT. Translating it yields CAISESLSGGVGTNEKLFF.

This clonotype was picked up many times. The chain uses TRBV13 and TRBJ2-7; no definite D call. Trimming shortened V by 4 bases and J by 3 bases, and 10 bases separated the two germline ends. The CDR3 covers 13 residues. The germline V gene has CDR1 PRHDT and CDR2 FYEKMQ (reference sequence). The CDR3 sequence: CASSYGVVYEQYF. DNA of the CDR3: TGTGCCAGCAGCTATGGGGTTGTCTACGAGCAGTACTTC.

About this clonotype: A far more abundant clone sits one base away, making this likely a read error. The V and J genes are TRBV27 and TRBJ2-7; TRBD2 agrees at 8 bases. Looked up from germline, CDR1 is MNHEY and CDR2 is SMNVEV (reference sequence). This CDR3 has 16 residues. CDR3 nucleotide sequence: TGTGCCAGCAGCTTAGTGTCCAGCGGGAGTAGCTACGAGCGGTACTTC. Its translation: CASSLVSSGSSYERYF.

This clonotype was seen repeatedly, ten times or more. The chain uses TRBV27 and TRBJ1-2; a weak D match, TRBD1 (6 bases). Germline V lookup: CDR1 MNHEY, CDR2 SMNVEV (reference sequence). This CDR3 has 14 residues. With 0 bases removed from V and 6 bases from J, the gap between germline ends came to 11 bases. This CDR3 reads CASSLSGQGNGYTF. The CDR3 DNA is TGTGCCAGCAGTTTATCGGGCCAGGGGAATGGCTACACCTTC.

V is TRBV7-9 and J is TRBJ2-2, with 7 bases aligning to TRBD2. V lost 7 bases, J lost 5 bases, and 16 bases stayed unmatched. The V gene's germline CDR1 is SEHNR and CDR2 FQNEAQ (reference sequence). The CDR3 is 17 amino acids. Written as DNA, the CDR3 is TGTGCCAGCATCACAACACTCTCGGGGGGTTGGACCGGGGAGCTGTTTTTT. Translation: CASITTLSGGWTGELFF.

Worth noting for this clonotype: This may be a read error: a much more frequent sequence differs by one nucleotide. V gene TRBV18 combines with J gene TRBJ1-1; D possibly corresponds to TRBD1 (5 bases). Germline lookup yields CDR1 KGHSH and CDR2 LQKENI. The CDR3 sequence is 12 residues long. CDR3 sequence reads: CASSSRQSEASF. Written as DNA, the CDR3 is TGTGCCAGCTCATCAAGACAGTCTGAAGCTTCCTTT.

Ten or more counts support this clonotype. The CDR3 sequence is CASSPIREINQPQHF. For the CDR3, the DNA is TGTGCCAGCAGTCCCATCAGGGAAATCAATCAGCCCCAGCATTTT. The rearrangement joins TRBV28 to TRBJ1-5; TRBD1 is a possible D gene (5 bases). Trimming cost V 5 bases and J 3 bases, with 14 bases left between them. The CDR3 is 15 amino acids. Germline V gives CDR1 MDHEN, CDR2 SYDVKM.

On this clonotype itself: A much larger clone differs by one base, so this may be a read error. The chain combines TRBV12-3 or TRBV12-4 with TRBJ2-4; 8 bases are shared with TRBD1. The CDR3 consists of 13 residues. The DNA for the CDR3 is TGTGCCCGCAGGCCAACAGGGGGTGACATTCAGTACTTC. It specifies CARRPTGGDIQYF.

V and J are TRBV3-1 and TRBJ2-7, with TRBD2 identical over 7 bases. Trimming took 4 bases from V and 3 from J; bases not matched to a gene: 6. Germline CDR1 is LGHDT and CDR2 is YNNKEL (reference sequence). This CDR3 is built from 14 residues. CDR3 DNA: TGTGCCAGCAGCCCCGGGACTACCCTCTACGAGCAGTACTTC. Encoded protein: CASSPGTTLYEQYF.

The chain recombines TRBV9 with TRBJ2-5, with 8 bases aligning to TRBD2. The V gene end was trimmed by 0 bases and the J gene end by 1 base; junction bases not matched to a gene: 8. Germline-derived CDR1 and CDR2 are SGDLS and YYNGEE. The CDR3 sequence is 17 residues long. The CDR3 loop reads CASSVAKELAVQETQYF. CDR3 nucleotide sequence: TGTGCCAGCAGCGTAGCTAAAGAACTAGCGGTCCAAGAGACCCAGTACTTC.

This clonotype was observed a handful of times. The chain is built from TRBV5-1 and TRBJ2-7, with D tentatively TRBD1 or TRBD2 (6 bases each). The CDR3 is 16 amino acids. Germline loops: CDR1 SGHRS, CDR2 YFSETQ. Trimming left V 3 bases short and J 3 bases short, with 19 bases between. Here the CDR3 DNA reads TGCGCCAGCAGCTCATCAAGCGGGTGGGACATCTACGAGCAGTACTTC. Translated: CASSSSSGWDIYEQYF.

This clonotype has only a few counts. The chain combines TRBV6-5 with TRBJ1-5; D might be TRBD1 (6 bases). The V end lost 0 bases, the J end lost 4 bases, and 7 bases lay between the germline ends. This CDR3 is built from 14 residues. Germline assignment: CDR1 MNHEY and CDR2 SVGAGI. The CDR3 DNA is TGTGCCAGCAGTTACTCTCAGGGGAATCAGCCCCAGCATTTT. The encoded protein is CASSYSQGNQPQHF.

This chain joins TRBV19 and TRBJ2-7; maybe TRBD1 (6 bases). The CDR3 spans 14 residues. The germline CDR1 and CDR2 sequences are LNHDA and SQIVND (reference sequence). V was clipped by 4 bases and J by 3 bases, with 13 bases between them. For the CDR3, the DNA is TGTGCCAGTAGTAGAGGGGGAGTAGGCTACGAGCAGTACTTC. This translates into CASSRGGVGYEQYF.

This clonotype has a count of ten or more. The chain recombines TRBV28 with TRBJ2-5, with D maybe TRBD1 (6 bases). Germline CDR1 and CDR2: MDHEN and SYDVKM. This CDR3 spans 14 amino acids. Between the trimmed V and J ends, which lost 6 bases and 1 base, there was a span of 12 bases. The CDR3 reads CASRQGPIQETQYF. The CDR3 coding sequence is TGTGCCAGCAGACAGGGTCCCATCCAAGAGACCCAGTACTTC.